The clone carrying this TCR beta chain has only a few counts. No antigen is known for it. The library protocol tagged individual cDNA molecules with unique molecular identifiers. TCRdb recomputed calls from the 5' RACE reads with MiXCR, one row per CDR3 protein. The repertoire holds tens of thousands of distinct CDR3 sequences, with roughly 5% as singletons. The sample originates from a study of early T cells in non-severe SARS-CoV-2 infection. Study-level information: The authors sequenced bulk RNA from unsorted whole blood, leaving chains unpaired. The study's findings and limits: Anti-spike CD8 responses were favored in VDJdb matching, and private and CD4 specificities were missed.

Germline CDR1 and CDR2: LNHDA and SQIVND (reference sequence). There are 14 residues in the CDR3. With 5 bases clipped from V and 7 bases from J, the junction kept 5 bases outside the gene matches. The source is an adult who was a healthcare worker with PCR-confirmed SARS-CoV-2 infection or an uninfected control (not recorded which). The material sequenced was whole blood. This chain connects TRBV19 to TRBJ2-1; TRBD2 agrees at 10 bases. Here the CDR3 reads CASSHHSGRNEQFF. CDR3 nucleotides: TGTGCCAGTAGTCACCATAGCGGGAGGAATGAGCAGTTCTTC.